This T cell receptor (beta chain) was documented in a study of blood T cell repertoires in COVID-19. About the study: Spain, Italy and the United States supplied samples that represented acute and convalescent COVID-19. T cells, B-cell-depleted T cells, or PBMCs provided the cDNA or gDNA that served as material.

The ends lost 2 bases at V and 4 bases at J; junction bases unmatched: 1. The CDR3 is 13 residues long. Germline lookup yields CDR1 LNHDA and CDR2 SQIVND (reference sequence). The assay was immunoSEQ multiplex PCR, and TCRdb's table has in-frame clones only and misses some. The data contain 200,000 to 250,000 clones, around 80% of them singletons. In its sample, this clone was seen once. This TCR was sampled from a woman between 40 and 55 years old with acute or convalescent COVID-19. Sequencing was done on a sample of peripheral blood. The gene calls are TRBV19 and TRBJ1-2; TRBD1 matches at 7 bases. Here the CDR3 DNA reads TGTGCCAGTAGTATAACAGGGGCCTATGGCTACACCTTC. It is translated as CASSITGAYGYTF.